This T cell receptor (beta chain) comes out of a study of vaccination and CD4 T cells after COVID-19 (dated by TCRdb to between 2021 and 2024). In terms of the full investigation: Six males and four females were included in the convalescent cohort, with two Hispanic individuals, seven Caucasians, two Asians and one multiracial person represented. Overlapping spike peptide pools from SARS-CoV-2 and from the common cold coronaviruses HCoV-NL63, HCoV-OC43 and HCoV-229E were used as culture stimuli. Participants got two doses of the Pfizer-BioNTech BNT162b2 vaccine (n=8) or two doses of the Moderna mRNA-1273 vaccine (n=2). Post-COVID blood samples were collected from convalescent patients a median of around 96 days after diagnosis, with a range of about 35 to 180 days. Post-vaccine blood samples were taken a median of about 72 days after the second vaccine dose, with a range of about 12 to 250 days. In nine to eleven COVID-19 convalescent patients and a few infection-naive healthy vaccine recipients, researchers compared the spike-specific CD4+ TCR repertoire from before mRNA vaccination with the repertoire from after. Control cultures received a CEFX viral epitope pool as the positive control, an HIV-1 Nef peptide pool as the negative control, or no peptide. Study-wide conclusions, independent of this receptor: Relatively few convalescent patients were included in the study, and early timepoints after natural infection were not analyzed. Among the post-vaccine SARS-CoV-2-reactive clones in convalescent patients, a median 86.3% showed up only after vaccination, which suggests vaccine-specific priming. Although the median number of SARS-CoV-2-reactive clonotypes went up from some 23 after infection to 38 after vaccination, the increase was not significant. Nearly all vaccine-specific clones in convalescent patients (304 of 307) were mono-reactive for SARS-CoV-2 spike rather than cross-reactive with common cold coronaviruses.

The sample's treatment or condition, from its label and the paper: approximately 10-day PBMC culture with coronavirus spike peptide pools or control peptides (ViraFEST assay). The study used the ViraFEST assay, which expanded antigen-specific T cells with peptide pools and then identified expanded clonotypes by TCR sequencing. Negative nucleocapsid antibody tests before and after vaccination confirmed that the healthy vaccine recipients had no prior SARS-CoV-2 infection. Roughly 2 million PBMCs per well were cultured in IMDM with roughly 5.5% human AB serum and approximately 10 IU/ml IL-2, plus 10 ug/ml peptide pools. Half of the culture medium was replaced with fresh IL-2-containing medium on days 3 and 7. After 10 days of culture, CD4+ T cells were isolated by negative selection using the EasySep CD4+ T cell isolation kit. Ficoll-Paque Plus gradient centrifugation was used to isolate PBMCs from whole blood, and the isolated PBMCs were then either used fresh or cryopreserved at -140C. Each culture condition was generally run in triplicate wells.

For this clonotype: Its recognized antigen is unknown. No base quality information exists; no much larger clone differs at one position.

Library method: PCR. At the Johns Hopkins FTIC core, DNA from the cultured CD4+ T cells underwent TCR sequencing with the Oncomine TCR Beta short-read assay. Genomic DNA was extracted from the cultured CD4+ T cells with the QIAamp micro DNA kit. Oncomine TCR Beta libraries from cultured CD4+ T cells were pooled with unique dual indexes and sequenced on an Illumina iSeq 100. Regarding the original processing steps: Non-productive sequences were filtered out, and CDR3s that did not start with C, did not end with F or W, or were shorter than 7 amino acids were discarded. The MANAFEST web application was used to identify antigen-specific clonotypes by comparing peptide-stimulated wells against reference wells and other culture wells. For a clone to be called positive, the clone needed an FDR below 0.05, an odds ratio above 5, and a productive frequency above 0.1% in at least two of three replicate wells. A clonotype was classed as cross-reactive if the clonotype showed significant expansion both in SARS-CoV-2 spike wells and in at least one common cold coronavirus spike condition. Similarity between CDR3 sequences was evaluated in R version 3.6.1 using Levenshtein distances (stringdist) and unrooted phylogenetic trees (ape). The raw public data were reprocessed by TCRdb itself: fastp quality trimming at Q25, MiXCR clonotype calling, in-frame beta chains only. Rows are unified per CDR3 protein, each entry keeping the most common DNA and genes. The V and J calls were not made by the authors but by TCRdb's processing. The sample table records roughly 20,000 distinct CDR3 sequences; over 35% of these occur just once. The top ten constitute about a fifth of the sample.

The TCR was taken from a human donor who received a COVID-19 vaccine. The specimen was CD4+ T cells from blood, cultured in vitro, collected before SARS-CoV-2 vaccination.

The CDR3 protein: CASRDIAGVVEKLFF. In nucleotide form, the sequence is TGTGCCAGCAGAGACATAGCGGGGGTGGTTGAAAAACTGTTTTTT. The chain is assembled from TRBV6-1 and TRBJ1-4, and the D gene may be TRBD1, 5 bases matching. V is clipped by 6 bases and J by 7 bases, and the sequence between their germline boundaries is 18 bases long. According to the germline V gene, CDR1 reads MNHNS and CDR2 reads SASEGT. From cysteine to phenylalanine, the CDR3 is 15 amino acids long. Only the CDR3 part of the read is kept: 45 bases, read in frame from the first base.